This T cell receptor beta chain emerged from a study of blood T cells in healthy people across ages. Healthy Caucasian individuals from Russia aged about 6 to 95 were enrolled as donors. A few counts support this clonotype. Antigen: not known. Primed by a sample-barcoded 5' primer and a J-beta primer mix, a second PCR proceeded for 7 to 11 cycles. Using its own MiXCR run on the 5' RACE reads, TCRdb lists one record per CDR3 protein. The table shows roughly 1.7 million distinct CDR3 sequences, with 34% occurring only once. The V gene lost 0 bases and the J gene lost 3 bases, with 11 bases spanning the gap. The V gene's germline CDR1 is MGHRA and CDR2 YSYEKL. This CDR3 is 15 amino acids long. Study conclusions and caveats: No conclusive comparison of naive versus antigen-experienced cells was possible with unsorted PBMCs. With age, beta diversity per million T cells declined roughly linearly, significantly by approximately 41.

The sample consisted of blood. The TCR sequence derives from a woman between 25 and 40 years old in good health. The rearrangement uses TRBV4-1 and TRBJ1-2; no firm D call. CDR3 residues: CASSQDLYTHYGYTF. The CDR3 bases are TGCGCCAGCAGCCAAGATCTTTACACGCACTATGGCTACACCTTC.